This T cell receptor (beta chain) was retrieved from a study of cytomegalovirus exposure and HLA in healthy donors. Study-wide context: An earlier analysis found some 120 million unique TCR beta sequences from about 179 million T cells. Researchers found that roughly 77% of 398 genotyped donors fell within the Caucasian-associated ancestry cluster.

General study points: Apart from CMV serostatus, no immune exposure information was available. High sensitivity and specificity were reportedly achieved when the classifier diagnosed cytomegalovirus status.

A few counts support this clone. Its specificity is unknown. In the PCR, 60 Vbeta and 13 Jbeta primers were used. Libraries were prepared by immunoSEQ multiplex PCR; TCRdb keeps only in-frame clonotypes and omits some of them. The sample has more than 95,000 clones, 74% seen once. The CDR3 covers 14 residues. The ends were cut back, 3 bases at V and 6 bases at J, with 11 bases in the middle. Germline assignment: CDR1 SGHVS and CDR2 FQNEAQ. This TCR was recovered from a woman aged 50 to 60 in good health and CMV-seropositive. The sample comprised PBMCs. The chain joins TRBV7-8 to TRBJ2-2, with D perhaps TRBD1 (6 bases). The DNA of the CDR3 is TGTGCCAGCAGCTTTAGACAGGTGGCCGGGGAGCTGTTTTTT. Translation: CASSFRQVAGELFF.